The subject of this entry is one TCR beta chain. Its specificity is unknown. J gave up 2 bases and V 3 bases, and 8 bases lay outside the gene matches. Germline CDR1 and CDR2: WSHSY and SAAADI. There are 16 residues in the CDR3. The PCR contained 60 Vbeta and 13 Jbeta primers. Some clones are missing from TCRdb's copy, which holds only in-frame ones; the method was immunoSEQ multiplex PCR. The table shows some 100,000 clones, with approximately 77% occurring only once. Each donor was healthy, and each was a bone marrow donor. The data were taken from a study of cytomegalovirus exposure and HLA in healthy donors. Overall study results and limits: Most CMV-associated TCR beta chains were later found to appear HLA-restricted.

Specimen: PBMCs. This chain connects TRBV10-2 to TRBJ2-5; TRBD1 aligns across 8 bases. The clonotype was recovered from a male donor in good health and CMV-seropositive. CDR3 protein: CASSDGQGRGQETQYF. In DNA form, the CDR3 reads TGCGCCAGCAGTGATGGACAGGGAAGGGGGCAAGAGACCCAGTACTTC.